The TCR beta chain described here comes from a study of PD-1 blockade in classical Hodgkin lymphoma. General study findings and limits: A reduction in baseline TCR diversity was reportedly seen in newly diagnosed patients relative to healthy donors. Baseline diversity resembling that of newly diagnosed patients was seen in complete responders. CD8+ TCR diversity did not rise significantly by C4D1, unlike CD4+.

The patients all showed relapse after autologous stem cell transplantation, while their brentuximab vedotin exposure varied. Method: immunoSEQ multiplex PCR; TCRdb's copy keeps in-frame clones and lacks some. The sample includes approximately 99,000 clones, approximately 80% of them seen just once. V was shortened by 9 bases and J by 6 bases, with 18 bases between the two germline ends. This CDR3 is 14 amino acids long. CDR1 is SGHNT, CDR2 YYREEE, per germline (reference sequence). Worth noting for this clone: The antigen remains undetermined.

The sequencing used peripheral blood mononuclear cells (PBMCs), collected before the second cycle of nivolumab. The source of this sequence is a human donor with classical Hodgkin lymphoma. The V and J genes are TRBV5-4 and TRBJ2-2; the D gene is possibly TRBD1 (5 bases). CDR3 sequence: CAINSREGSGELFF. The DNA of the CDR3 is TGTGCCATTAACTCCAGGGAAGGGTCCGGGGAGCTGTTTTTT.